This entry is about one T cell receptor (beta chain). Its matching antigen is unknown. The germline CDR1 and CDR2 sequences are MNHEY and SVGEGT. The CDR3 spans 14 residues. Deletions cut 7 bases from V and 2 bases from J, with 13 bases between. As it was prepared, the TCRbeta library received unique molecular identifiers. A single record per CDR3 protein comes from TCRdb applying MiXCR to the PCR reads. The sample contains about 250,000 distinct CDR3 sequences, 20% to 30% of which appear only once. The source of the sample is a study of T-cell reconstitution after alpha-beta-depleted transplantation in children. General observations from the study: Expanded clones from the graft, numbering several hundred, reportedly supplied alpha-beta T cells about two months after transplant. Counts and diversity of T cells one year after transplant came mostly from newly produced T cells.

The chain combines TRBV6-2 or TRBV6-3 with TRBJ2-3, with D possibly matching TRBD1 (6 bases). Material: PBMCs, mostly from graft donor cells, obtained 360 days after TCRalphabeta/CD19-depleted stem cell transplant. The source of this sequence is a female patient under 10 years old who had a stem cell transplant for congenital amegakaryocytic thrombocytopenia, so the T cells may come from the graft donor. The CDR3 DNA reads as TGTGCCAGCATACAGGGCTTTTTCACAGATACGCAGTATTTT. Its translation is CASIQGFFTDTQYF.